Included here is one T cell receptor (beta chain) sequence, with context. Its antigen is not identified. The data originate from a study of shared clonotypes between healthy human individuals. Findings of the study overall: The four-donor shared clonotypes exceeded non-shared clonotypes in generation probability, with non-shared ones scoring lower.

The CDR3 covers 13 residues. CDR1 is SGHTA and CDR2 is FQGNSA in the germline V gene. Trimming removed 8 bases from V and 0 bases from J, with 8 bases in between. The assay used deep level. Assay used: immunoSEQ multiplex PCR; TCRdb lists only in-frame clones, some missing. This table has under 1,900,000 clones, 98% to 99% appearing once. This chain links TRBV7-2 with TRBJ1-5; no clear D gene. The origin of this receptor is a man aged 25-40 years in good health. Sequencing was performed on naive CD4+ T cells sorted from blood. The subset here: CD45RA+ positively selected. CDR3 sequence: CASRGDSNQPQHF. CDR3 coding DNA: TGTGCCAGCCGGGGTGATAGCAATCAGCCCCAGCATTTT.